The 17 T cell receptor beta chains in this list originate from one sample, sequenced in a study of shared clonotypes between healthy human individuals. TCRdb keeps only in-frame clones here, not all; method: immunoSEQ multiplex PCR. The sample records a few million clones, 90% to 96% being singletons. The sequenced sample consisted of naive CD4+ T cells sorted from blood. Subset specified: CD45RA+ positively selected. These receptors were taken from a man aged 18 to 29 in good health.

The V gene is TRBV7-2, the J gene TRBJ2-7; 7 bases map to TRBD2. Germline-derived CDR1 and CDR2 are SGHTA and FQGNSA. Losses at the gene ends were 5 bases for V and 6 bases for J; bases not matched to a gene: 7. The CDR3 is made up of 13 amino acids. CDR3 DNA: TGTGCCAGCAGCCAGCGGGCGGGGGTCGAGCAGTACTTC. It translates to CASSQRAGVEQYF.

This clone was found once. The V and J genes are TRBV18 and TRBJ2-7; D remains ambiguous. The ends were cut back, 2 bases at V and 3 bases at J, with 8 bases in the middle. CDR3 length: 13 amino acids. Germline-derived CDR1 and CDR2 are KGHSH and LQKENI. The CDR3 sequence is CASSPGLNYEQYF. The CDR3 DNA sequence: TGTGCCAGCTCACCAGGGCTGAACTACGAGCAGTACTTC.

The rearrangement uses TRBV9 and TRBJ2-2; no clear D. The CDR3 consists of 12 residues. Deletions cut 2 bases from V and 7 bases from J, with 6 bases between. Germline V lookup: CDR1 SGDLS, CDR2 YYNGEE. CDR3 in amino acids: CASSVNSGELFF. CDR3 DNA: TGTGCCAGCAGCGTGAATAGCGGGGAGCTGTTTTTT.

Comment on this clone: Other DNA sequences in the same sample also yield this CDR3. V gene TRBV5-1 combines with J gene TRBJ2-5; no clear D gene. Trimming removed 0 bases from V and 5 bases from J, with 8 bases in between. There are 13 residues in the CDR3. The V gene's germline CDR1 is SGHRS and CDR2 YFSETQ. The CDR3 sequence is CASSLVGSETQYF. Written as DNA, the CDR3 is TGCGCCAGCAGCTTGGTGGGGTCTGAGACCCAGTACTTC.

The V and J genes are TRBV6-5 and TRBJ1-6; TRBD1 matches at 7 bases. CDR3 length equals 12 residues. J lost 5 bases, V lost 10 bases, and 2 bases had no gene match. The V gene's germline CDR1 is MNHEY and CDR2 SVGAGI. CDR3: CATQGDNSPLHF. CDR3 bases: TGTGCCACCCAGGGGGATAATTCACCCCTCCACTTT.

As DNA, the CDR3 is TGTGCCAGCAGCGTAGAAAAGGGACCCTATGGCTACACCTTC. Translating gives CASSVEKGPYGYTF. The chain recombines TRBV9 with TRBJ1-2; the D gene is possibly TRBD1 (5 bases). V lost 0 bases and J 4 bases, leaving 10 bases between the germline ends. CDR1 is SGDLS and CDR2 is YYNGEE in the germline V gene. The CDR3 runs 14 residues.

There are a few counts of this clone. This chain joins TRBV19 and TRBJ1-2; D not certain. Per the germline V gene, CDR1 is LNHDA and CDR2 is SQIVND (reference sequence). This CDR3 is 13 amino acids long. Between the trimmed V and J ends, which lost 7 bases and 1 base, there was a span of 10 bases. CDR3: CASTFGLNYGYTF. Here the CDR3 DNA reads TGTGCCAGTACCTTTGGACTTAACTATGGCTACACCTTC.

The J gene is TRBJ2-7, the V gene TRBV2; TRBD2 aligns across 7 bases. Per germline, CDR1 SNHLY and CDR2 FYNNEI. The junction had 7 bases not matched to a gene; V was cut back by 4 bases and J by 1 base. The length of the CDR3 is 15 residues. CDR3 loop: CASSVSGGQSYEQYF. The DNA for the CDR3 is TGTGCCAGCAGTGTTTCGGGAGGCCAGTCCTACGAGCAGTACTTC.

Regarding this clone: Additional DNA sequences in this sample encode the identical CDR3. This chain links TRBV6-5 with TRBJ2-3; D is undetermined. The CDR3 has 13 amino acids. V was pared by 5 bases and J by 3 bases, with 9 bases between. Germline V gene lookup returns CDR1 MNHEY and CDR2 SVGAGI. The chain's CDR3 is CASSPRLTDTQYF. As DNA, the CDR3 is TGTGCCAGCAGTCCTCGGTTGACAGATACGCAGTATTTT.

The chain couples TRBV23-1 to TRBJ2-7; no reliable D call. TRBV23-1 is an open reading frame, and its role is uncertain. The V end lost 2 bases, the J end lost 9 bases, and 8 bases lay between the germline ends. This CDR3 comprises 11 residues. The CDR3 sequence: CASSQPYLQYF. In nucleotides, the CDR3 is TGCGCCAGCAGTCAACCCTATTTGCAGTACTTC.

This clone was counted once. V usage is TRBV12-5 and J usage is TRBJ2-2; 7 nucleotides align to TRBD2. Per germline, CDR1 LGHNT and CDR2 FRNRAP. CDR3 length equals 16 residues. V dropped 0 bases and J dropped 4; count of bases not matched to a gene: 5. The CDR3 protein is CASGLVLAGRTGELFF. CDR3 nucleotide sequence: TGTGCTAGTGGTTTGGTATTAGCGGGCCGCACCGGGGAGCTGTTTTTT.

The chain recombines TRBV7-2 with TRBJ2-7; D is ambiguous. The CDR3 is made up of 14 amino acids. Germline V gene data show CDR1 as SGHTA and CDR2 as FQGNSA. Trimming removed 0 bases from V and 3 bases from J, with 9 bases in between. This CDR3 reads CASSLAAGDYEQYF. The CDR3 region has the DNA TGTGCCAGCAGCTTAGCGGCAGGAGACTACGAGCAGTACTTC.

The chain combines TRBV23-1 with TRBJ1-1; maybe TRBD1 (6 bases). TRBV23-1 is an ORF, with its function uncertain. This CDR3 has 14 amino acids. Trimming removed 4 bases from V and 5 bases from J, with 14 bases in between. This chain's CDR3 is CASSLRGPVTEAFF. The CDR3 DNA sequence: TGCGCCAGCAGTCTCAGGGGCCCCGTGACTGAAGCTTTCTTT.

The V and J genes are TRBV29-1 and TRBJ1-1; D is perhaps TRBD1 (5 bases). V gave up 6 bases and J gave up 1 base, with 15 bases separating them. In germline, CDR1 is SQVTM, CDR2 ANQGSEA. The CDR3 extends over 14 amino acids. CDR3 region: CSVRAGSKNTEAFF. CDR3 DNA sequence: TGCAGCGTGCGGGCAGGGTCTAAGAACACTGAAGCTTTCTTT.

V and J are TRBV19 and TRBJ2-7, with TRBD2 as a possible D gene (5 bases). Trimming left V 6 bases short and J 4 bases short, with 13 bases between. CDR3 size: 13 residues. Germline-derived CDR1 and CDR2 are LNHDA and SQIVND (reference sequence). Here the CDR3 DNA reads TGTGCCAGTAGCTATTCCTCGGGGTACGAGCAGTACTTC. It codes for CASSYSSGYEQYF.

The chain has TRBV18 and TRBJ2-7; 9 positions agree with TRBD2. CDR3 size: 15 residues. Trimming cost V 2 bases and J 7 bases; bases outside gene matches: 9. In germline, CDR1 is KGHSH, CDR2 LQKENI. The CDR3 DNA sequence: TGTGCCAGCTCACCATCAACTAGCGGGTCGGGAGAGCAGTACTTC. Translating it yields CASSPSTSGSGEQYF.

The sample holds one count of this clone. The gene calls are TRBV5-8 and TRBJ2-1, with D hard to call. Germline V gives CDR1 SGHTS, CDR2 YDEGEE. The CDR3 is 16 residues long. V was pared by 0 bases and J by 7 bases, with 17 bases between. This chain's CDR3 is CASSLAVLSVGNEQFF. In DNA form, the CDR3 reads TGTGCCAGCAGCTTGGCCGTACTTTCGGTCGGGAATGAGCAGTTCTTC.